The source of this T cell receptor (beta chain) is a study of low-dose radiotherapy and immunotherapy resistance in tumors. Study at large: The study gave patients oral aspirin 300 mg daily for four cycles from cycle 1 day 1.

V lost 7 bases and J 2 bases, leaving 12 bases between the germline ends. The CDR3 runs to 15 residues. Germline V gene data show CDR1 as MNHEY and CDR2 as SVGEGT. Gene-specific TRAV and TRBV primers were used for first-strand cDNA, covering alpha and beta chains. TCR amplification involved 20 PCR cycles with a constant-region primer and V-primer adapter. TCRdb reprocessed the reads with MiXCR, giving one entry per CDR3 protein. The sample lists 80,000 to 95,000 distinct CDR3 sequences, 9.4% occurring once. The time point here: before trial treatment. Treatment combined nivolumab, ipilimumab, aspirin, low-dose cyclophosphamide and low-dose radiotherapy in a dose-escalation trial. This clonotype occurred many times.

The chain is built from TRBV6-2 or TRBV6-3 and TRBJ2-6; possible D gene TRBD2, 5 bases. Material: PBMCs, obtained before treatment. The TCR sequence derives from a male donor with prostate cancer. CDR3 in amino acids: CASIPTGAGANVLTF. The CDR3 DNA sequence: TGTGCCAGCATCCCGACCGGGGCTGGGGCCAACGTCCTGACTTTC.